Following are 7 T cell receptor beta chains from one sample sequenced in a study of blood T cell repertoires in COVID-19. TCRdb keeps only in-frame clones here, not all; method: immunoSEQ multiplex PCR. The table includes roughly 29,000 clones, 87% detected once. The sequencing input was peripheral blood. The receptor set was obtained from a human donor in a cohort sampled during active COVID-19.

The chain has TRBV24-1 and TRBJ2-2; no clear D. Between the trimmed V and J ends, which lost 3 bases and 4 bases, there was a span of 11 bases. CDR3 length equals 15 residues. CDR1 KGHDR and CDR2 SFDVKD come from the germline V gene. As DNA, the CDR3 is TGTGCCACCAGTGATAGCAGCGACTCCACCGGGGAGCTGTTTTTT. Amino acids: CATSDSSDSTGELFF.

This clone came up once. The chain employs TRBV6-5 and TRBJ2-7, with D tentatively TRBD2 (5 bases). Trimming pared 0 bases from V and 6 bases from J, leaving 15 bases between. The CDR3 spans 15 residues. Looked up from germline, CDR1 is MNHEY and CDR2 is SVGAGI. The CDR3 spells CASSYSRVAGGEQYF. CDR3 nucleotides: TGTGCCAGCAGTTACTCGAGGGTGGCAGGAGGCGAGCAGTACTTC.

The chain carries TRBV2 and TRBJ1-5, with D maybe TRBD1 (6 bases). V shed 4 bases and J shed 2 bases, with 12 bases lying between them. The CDR3 length is 15 residues. CDR1 and CDR2 (germline): SNHLY, FYNNEI. CDR3 sequence (DNA): TGTGCCAGCAGTGGGCGGGAGGGGGGCAATCAGCCCCAGCATTTT. Translated, it gives CASSGREGGNQPQHF.

The rearrangement links TRBV3-1 (or the pseudogene TRBV3-2) to TRBJ2-5; 10 bases map to TRBD2. Germline V gene lookup returns CDR1 LGHDT and CDR2 YNNKEL (reference sequence). The CDR3 is made up of 16 amino acids. V was clipped by 1 base and J by 5 bases; unmatched bases: 7. CDR3: CASSQAASGSRETQYF. The DNA of the CDR3 is TGTGCCAGCAGCCAAGCGGCTAGCGGGAGCCGGGAGACCCAGTACTTC.

The CDR3 DNA sequence: TGTGCCAGTAGTATCTCAGGACAGAAGAACACTGAAGCTTTCTTT. This encodes CASSISGQKNTEAFF. The chain joins TRBV19 to TRBJ1-1, with D possibly TRBD1 on 6 matching bases. Deletions cut 3 bases from V and 1 base from J, with 12 bases between. CDR3 length: 15 residues. Looked up from germline, CDR1 is LNHDA and CDR2 is SQIVND (reference sequence).

CDR3 bases: TGTGCCAGCAGCTCGAGCCGGACAAACACTGAAGCTTTCTTT. Protein sequence: CASSSSRTNTEAFF. The V gene is TRBV7-3, the J gene TRBJ1-1, with D perhaps matching TRBD1 (5 bases). Trimming removed 4 bases from V and 2 bases from J, with 11 bases in between. CDR3 length equals 14 residues. In germline, CDR1 is SGHTA, CDR2 FQGTGA.

This clone was observed once. V and J are TRBV6-5 and TRBJ1-5, with 7 nucleotides matching TRBD1. Germline loops: CDR1 MNHEY, CDR2 SVGAGI. V shed 5 bases and J 5 bases; nucleotides not matched to a gene: 6. This CDR3 has 14 residues. CDR3 coding DNA: TGTGCCAGCAGTCGGACAGGTTATTATCAGCCCCAGCATTTT. Translated: CASSRTGYYQPQHF.